This passage covers 27 T cell receptor beta chains from one sample sequenced in a study of molecular identifiers for immune sequencing clone quantification. TCRdb re-analysed the PCR reads in MiXCR, keeping a single row per CDR3 protein. The table lists tens of thousands of distinct CDR3 sequences, around 18% of them singletons. Sequences were obtained from naive CD8+ T cells from blood, with Jurkat cell RNA spiked in. The subset here: FACS-sorted CD8+CD4-CCR7+CD45RA+ naive T cells. Receptors originate from a human donor in good health. Some libraries in this study had Jurkat cell RNA spiked in.

The gene calls are TRBV5-6 and TRBJ2-1; D not resolved. The CDR3 is 15 residues long. V was cut by 0 bases and J by 0 bases, with 7 bases left in between. Germline CDR1 and CDR2: SGHDT and YYEEEE. The CDR3 DNA reads as TGTGCCAGCAGCTTGGGCGTACACTCCTACAATGAGCAGTTCTTC. Translation: CASSLGVHSYNEQFF.

This clonotype occurred many times. This chain connects TRBV9 to TRBJ2-3; no reliable D call. The CDR3 runs to 13 residues. The germline gives CDR1 SGDLS, CDR2 YYNGEE. The V gene lost 0 bases and the J gene lost 4 bases, with 6 bases spanning the gap. CDR3 nucleotide sequence: TGTGCCAGCAGCGTAGCTGTCCCAGATACGCAGTATTTT. Translating it yields CASSVAVPDTQYF.

This clonotype has a count of ten or more. The CDR3 region has the DNA TGCGCCAGCAGCTTCTCTTCCTGGACTGCCGGGAACACCGGGGAGCTGTTTTTT. It yields the protein CASSFSSWTAGNTGELFF. The chain has TRBV5-1 and TRBJ2-2, with D tentatively TRBD2 (5 bases). V dropped 2 bases and J dropped 1 base, with 18 bases sitting between them. CDR3 length equals 18 residues. Germline CDR1 reads SGHRS; CDR2 reads YFSETQ.

In this sample, this clonotype turned up many times. This chain joins TRBV15 and TRBJ2-7; 7 bases match TRBD2. The germline V gene encodes CDR1 LNHNV and CDR2 YYDKDF (reference sequence). The CDR3 consists of 17 residues. Germline trimming cut 0 bases from V and 5 bases from J; bases unmatched to any gene: 13. The CDR3 sequence: CATSRELVAGASHEQYF. The CDR3, as DNA: TGTGCCACCAGCAGAGAATTGGTGGCGGGAGCATCACACGAGCAGTACTTC. The variable domain in full, completed from reference TRBV15 and TRBJ2-7, reads DAMVIQNPRYQVTQFGKPVTLSCSQTLNHNVMYWYQQKSSQAPKLLFHYYDKDFNNEADTPDNFQSRRPNTSFCFLDIRSPGLGDTAMYLCATSRELVAGASHEQYFGPGTRLTVT.

This clonotype appeared many times. This chain uses TRBV12-3 or TRBV12-4 with TRBJ2-1, with 8 bases lining up with TRBD1. This CDR3 region has 14 residues. V lost 11 bases, J lost 3 bases, and 9 bases stayed unmatched. CDR3 DNA: TGTGCCTCCGGTGCCGGGACAGGCTACAATGAGCAGTTCTTC. It codes for CASGAGTGYNEQFF.

This clonotype was picked up a small number of times. V gene TRBV7-8 combines with J gene TRBJ2-5; D tentatively fits TRBD1 or TRBD2 (5 bases each). V lost 8 bases and J 5 bases, leaving 21 bases between the germline ends. Germline loops: CDR1 SGHVS, CDR2 FQNEAQ. This CDR3 region has 15 residues. The CDR3 region has the DNA TGTGCCAGCTTCATGGGGGATCCCCCCGATGAGACCCAGTACTTC. Protein: CASFMGDPPDETQYF.

This clonotype was found many times. The chain is built from TRBV7-9 and TRBJ2-7, with 9 positions matching TRBD1. The CDR3 is made up of 15 amino acids. Germline values: CDR1 SEHNR, CDR2 FQNEAQ (reference sequence). V shed 6 bases and J 3 bases; nucleotides not matched to a gene: 9. CDR3 nucleotides: TGTGCCAGCAGTTCAGCACAGGGGGCGGGCTACGAGCAGTACTTC. As protein: CASSSAQGAGYEQYF.

This clonotype was counted ten times or more. The chain links TRBV28 to TRBJ2-7; 10 bases are a match to TRBD2. CDR1 MDHEN and CDR2 SYDVKM come from the germline V gene. V lost 5 bases, J lost 2 bases, and 12 bases stayed unmatched. This CDR3 region has 17 residues. CDR3 protein: CASSPISSGGNPYEQYF. For the CDR3, the DNA is TGTGCCAGCAGTCCCATTTCTAGCGGGGGTAATCCCTACGAGCAGTACTTC.

At least ten counts were recorded for this clonotype. The V gene is TRBV24-1, the J gene TRBJ2-2, with 9 bases aligning to TRBD1. The germline V gene encodes CDR1 KGHDR and CDR2 SFDVKD. The CDR3 sequence is 16 residues long. Trimming cost V 3 bases and J 4 bases; bases outside gene matches: 5. The CDR3 DNA reads as TGTGCCACCAGTGATAGGACAGGGGTTCGCACCGGGGAGCTGTTTTTT. It yields the protein CATSDRTGVRTGELFF.

As to this clonotype: Lacking the conserved final phenylalanine or tryptophan, this CDR3 likely reflects a read error. The chain is built from TRBV29-1 and TRBJ2-3, with D perhaps TRBD2 (6 bases). V was trimmed by 2 bases and J by 0 bases, leaving 18 bases between them. The CDR3 is 17 amino acids. Germline values: CDR1 SQVTM, CDR2 ANQGSEA. CDR3 DNA: TGCAGCGTTGAAAGGGCTGGTAGTGGGAGGAGCACAGATACGCAGTATCTT. Its protein product is CSVERAGSGRSTDTQYL.

This clonotype was recorded at least ten times. The chain links TRBV19 to TRBJ2-3; tentatively, D is TRBD1 (6 bases). The length of the CDR3 is 14 residues. Germline CDR1 is LNHDA and CDR2 is SQIVND (reference sequence). V lost 7 bases to trimming and J lost 4 bases, with 15 bases between them. In nucleotides, the CDR3 is TGTGCCAGTAACCCCGGCGCAGGGGCAGATACGCAGTATTTT. It is translated as CASNPGAGADTQYF.

This clonotype was observed at least ten times. The chain couples TRBV5-5 to TRBJ1-2, with TRBD1 matching 8 bases. V lost 4 bases, J lost 4 bases, and 9 bases stayed unmatched. CDR1 is SGHKS and CDR2 is YYEKEE in the germline V gene (reference sequence). This CDR3 region has 15 residues. In DNA, the CDR3 is TGTGCCAGCAGCACCCCGACAGGGGCTGTCTATGGCTACACCTTC. Translated: CASSTPTGAVYGYTF.

This clonotype was recorded at least ten times. This sequence joins TRBV11-2 and TRBJ2-1; D might be TRBD2 (6 bases). V gave up 3 bases and J gave up 1 base, with 13 bases separating them. The CDR3 loop spans 16 amino acids. The V gene's germline CDR1 is SGHAT and CDR2 FQNNGV. The CDR3 region is CASSLVRLASYNEQFF. The DNA for the CDR3 is TGTGCCAGCAGCTTGGTAAGGCTAGCGTCCTACAATGAGCAGTTCTTC.

There are a few counts of this clonotype. The chain uses TRBV27 and TRBJ2-3; 7 positions agree with TRBD2. The junction had 16 bases not matched to a gene; V was cut back by 3 bases and J by 1 base. Germline-derived CDR1 and CDR2 are MNHEY and SMNVEV (reference sequence). CDR3 length: 19 amino acids. The DNA for the CDR3 is TGTGCCAGCAGTTTTCTGGGGGGGGAGTGGAAAATCGGCACAGATACGCAGTATTTT. Protein: CASSFLGGEWKIGTDTQYF.

Notes on this clonotype: Just one base apart from a much larger clone, this may be a read error. The rearrangement joins TRBV7-9 to TRBJ1-4; D is perhaps TRBD1 (5 bases). Germline-derived CDR1 and CDR2 are SEHNR and FQNEAQ (reference sequence). The CDR3 has 13 residues. CDR3 sequence (DNA): TGTGCCAGCCGTTGGGGCCCGGATGAAAAACCGTTTTTT. It translates to CASRWGPDEKPFF.

Comment on this clonotype: One base away lies a much larger clone, so this may be a sequencing read error. The chain couples TRBV19 to TRBJ1-2, with D uncertain. The CDR3 spans 12 residues. Per germline, CDR1 LNHDA and CDR2 SQIVND (reference sequence). As DNA, the CDR3 is TGTGCCAGTAGCCCCGATTGGCGCGGCTACGCCTTC. It yields the protein CASSPDWRGYAF.

This clonotype has ten or more counts. The rearrangement uses TRBV10-1 and TRBJ2-5; 7 bases agree with TRBD1. The germline gives CDR1 WNHNN, CDR2 SYGVQD (reference sequence). The CDR3 is 16 amino acids. The trim removed 2 bases at V and 1 base at J, leaving 7 bases unmatched. The CDR3 DNA reads as TGCGCCAGCAGTGAGCAAGTGGGGGACAGCCAAGAGACCCAGTACTTC. Its protein product is CASSEQVGDSQETQYF.

The rearrangement links TRBV24-1 to TRBJ2-1; D uncertain. Trimming took off 2 bases at V and 4 bases at J, with 8 bases between the two ends. This CDR3 has 14 amino acids. Germline CDR1 is KGHDR and CDR2 is SFDVKD. The CDR3 sequence: CATSDSLLYNEQFF. CDR3 nucleotides: TGTGCCACCAGTGATTCGTTGCTTTACAATGAGCAGTTCTTC.

V usage is TRBV3-1 and J usage is TRBJ2-1; 7 bases match TRBD2. V shed 3 bases and J 3 bases; nucleotides not matched to a gene: 5. This CDR3 contains 15 residues. Germline V gene sequence: CDR1 LGHDT, CDR2 YNNKEL (reference sequence). CDR3 bases: TGTGCCAGCAGCCAGCTAGCGGCAGACTACAATGAGCAGTTCTTC. Residues: CASSQLAADYNEQFF.

This clonotype was seen many times. The chain couples TRBV7-9 to TRBJ2-2; D is undetermined. CDR1 is SEHNR and CDR2 is FQNEAQ in the germline V gene (reference sequence). The CDR3 has 11 residues. V lost 0 bases to trimming and J lost 8 bases, with 1 base between them. CDR3 in amino acids: CASSLAGELFF. For the CDR3, the DNA is TGTGCCAGCAGCTTAGCTGGGGAGCTGTTTTTT.

Note on this clonotype: With a much larger clone just one base away, this may be a read error. This chain uses TRBV19 with TRBJ1-5; D gene ambiguous. This CDR3 region has 15 residues. Germline lookup yields CDR1 LNHDA and CDR2 SQIVND (reference sequence). The CDR3 DNA follows: TGTGCCAGTGGTATGGCCCTATATAGCAATCAGCCCCAGCATTTT. Its translation: CASGMALYSNQPQHF.

In its sample, this clonotype was seen many times. This sequence joins TRBV6-2 or TRBV6-3 and TRBJ2-2; no firm D call. The CDR3 sequence is 13 residues long. Germline lookup yields CDR1 MNHEY and CDR2 SVGEGT. V lost 8 bases and J lost 6, with 13 bases in between. CDR3 sequence (DNA): TGTGCCAGCTCAACTACCCCAGCCGGGGAGCTGTTTTTT. It encodes CASSTTPAGELFF.

CDR3 protein: CAISESTSGMYEQYF. The CDR3 nucleotides read TGTGCCATCAGTGAGTCTACTAGCGGGATGTACGAGCAGTACTTC. The chain is built from TRBV10-3 and TRBJ2-7, with 10 bases identical to TRBD2. The ends lost 0 bases at V and 4 bases at J; junction bases unmatched: 3. The germline gives CDR1 ENHRY, CDR2 SYGVKD. The CDR3 runs 15 residues.

This clonotype came up many times. This chain uses TRBV18 with TRBJ2-2; possibly TRBD2 for D (5 bases). V was clipped by 3 bases and J by 0 bases, with 17 bases between them. The CDR3 covers 18 residues. The germline CDR1 and CDR2 sequences are KGHSH and LQKENI. The CDR3 loop reads CASSPPFGSAANTGELFF. For the CDR3, the DNA is TGTGCCAGCTCACCTCCCTTCGGTAGCGCGGCGAACACCGGGGAGCTGTTTTTT.

With regard to this clonotype: The CDR3 carries no conserved terminal phenylalanine or tryptophan, so it likely arises from a read error. The V and J genes are TRBV7-9 and TRBJ1-1; no clear D gene. Germline CDR1 and CDR2: SEHNR and FQNEAQ (reference sequence). The CDR3 totals 12 residues. V lost 3 bases and J lost 10, with 12 bases in between. CDR3 sequence (DNA): TGTGCCAGCAGCTTGTCCTCTAAAGGAGCTTTCTCT. Amino acids: CASSLSSKGAFS.

The J gene is TRBJ1-1, the V gene TRBV11-3; D remains unclear. Germline V gene lookup returns CDR1 SGHNT and CDR2 YENEEA. Trimming took 1 base from V and 6 from J, leaving 9 bases between them. This CDR3 has 13 amino acids. CDR3 DNA sequence: TGTGCCAGCAGCTTAGCCCAGGACCCTGAAGCTTTCTTT. Its protein is CASSLAQDPEAFF.

This clonotype was counted a few times. The chain recombines TRBV7-8 with TRBJ2-1, with 7 nucleotides matching TRBD1. Germline trimming cut 2 bases from V and 1 base from J; bases unmatched to any gene: 14. The CDR3 has 19 amino acids. The V gene's germline CDR1 is SGHVS and CDR2 FQNEAQ. The CDR3 sequence: CASSLTQWDSLTSYNEQFF. Here the CDR3 DNA reads TGTGCCAGCAGCTTAACCCAGTGGGACAGTCTAACTTCCTACAATGAGCAGTTCTTC.